Each of the 15 T cell receptor beta chains below was sequenced from the same sample in a study of T cell responses to AZD1222 COVID-19 vaccine. Clones were sequenced by immunoSEQ multiplex PCR, and TCRdb holds only the in-frame ones, with some missing. The profile covers some 130,000 clones, with roughly 87% appearing a single time and 4.5% to 7% taken by the ten largest. The sequencing used peripheral blood, collected 28 days after the second AZD1222 dose. The receptor set was obtained from an adult who received the AZD1222 COVID-19 vaccine.

V gene TRBV5-1 combines with J gene TRBJ2-1; 11 bases fit TRBD2. The CDR3 is 15 residues long. CDR1 and CDR2 (germline): SGHRS, YFSETQ. V lost 4 bases, J lost 4 bases, and 4 bases stayed unmatched. The CDR3 is CASSLAGGTYNEQFF. CDR3 coding DNA: TGCGCCAGCAGCCTAGCGGGAGGAACTTACAATGAGCAGTTCTTC.

V gene TRBV27 combines with J gene TRBJ1-4; D not certain. V lost 4 bases and J lost 7, with 16 bases in between. The CDR3 length is 15 residues. From germline, CDR1 is MNHEY and CDR2 SMNVEV (reference sequence). The CDR3 DNA follows: TGTGCCAGCAGTTCAATGGACCTTTCGGGTGAAAAACTGTTTTTT. Translated, it gives CASSSMDLSGEKLFF.

This rearrangement joins TRBV27 to TRBJ2-7; 7 bases are shared with TRBD2. The V segment lost 5 bases and the J segment 3 bases; nucleotides outside the gene matches: 7. CDR1 is MNHEY, CDR2 SMNVEV, per germline (reference sequence). This CDR3 spans 14 amino acids. CDR3 sequence (DNA): TGTGCCAGCAGTCGAGAGCGGGGAAGCTACGAGCAGTACTTC. Its translation is CASSRERGSYEQYF.

V gene TRBV6-5 combines with J gene TRBJ2-7; D is possibly TRBD1 or TRBD2 (5 bases each). Trimming left V 0 bases short and J 4 bases short, with 13 bases between. Germline values: CDR1 MNHEY, CDR2 SVGAGI. This CDR3 has 15 residues. This CDR3 is CASSYSSGGTYEQYF. The CDR3 bases are TGTGCCAGCAGTTACTCGAGTGGGGGAACATACGAGCAGTACTTC.

For this clone: The sample contains more than one DNA sequence encoding this CDR3. The chain recombines TRBV7-2 with TRBJ2-3; the D gene is possibly TRBD2 (5 bases). Germline loops: CDR1 SGHTA, CDR2 FQGNSA. The germline V and J ends were trimmed by 1 base and 0 bases, with 5 bases remaining between them. CDR3 length: 14 residues. CDR3 region: CASSLGLSTDTQYF. CDR3 coding DNA: TGTGCCAGCAGCTTAGGACTAAGCACAGATACGCAGTATTTT. The full variable domain, its missing parts supplied by reference TRBV7-2 and TRBJ2-3, is GAGVSQSPSNKVTEKGKDVELRCDPISGHTALYWYRQSLGQGLEFLIYFQGNSAPDKSGLPSDRFSAERTGGSVSTLTIQRTQQEDSAVYLCASSLGLSTDTQYFGPGTRLTVL.

This rearrangement joins TRBV28 to TRBJ1-1; D call uncertain. Trimming cost V 7 bases and J 5 bases, with 14 bases left between them. The germline V gene encodes CDR1 MDHEN and CDR2 SYDVKM. The CDR3 loop spans 13 amino acids. CDR3 nucleotides: TGTGCCAGCACCCTGACATGGGGAACTGAAGCTTTCTTT. Translated: CASTLTWGTEAFF.

Here the CDR3 reads CASSNWVTGELFF. CDR3 DNA: TGTGCCAGCAGTAACTGGGTCACCGGGGAGCTGTTTTTT. The chain uses TRBV7-9 and TRBJ2-2; unclear D gene. The V gene's germline CDR1 is SEHNR and CDR2 FQNEAQ (reference sequence). The CDR3 contains 13 residues. V was cut by 6 bases and J by 4 bases, with 9 bases left in between.

V and J are TRBV3-1 (or the pseudogene TRBV3-2) and TRBJ1-1; possibly TRBD1 for D (6 bases). The CDR3 runs 15 residues. CDR1 and CDR2 from the germline V gene are LGHDT and YNNKEL (reference sequence). The germline V and J ends were trimmed by 2 bases and 0 bases, with 10 bases remaining between them. CDR3 bases: TGTGCCAGCAGCCAAAGAACAGGGATGAACACTGAAGCTTTCTTT. As protein: CASSQRTGMNTEAFF.

The rearrangement joins TRBV28 to TRBJ1-2, with 8 bases matching TRBD1. Germline V gene lookup returns CDR1 MDHEN and CDR2 SYDVKM. The CDR3 runs to 16 residues. V was clipped by 5 bases and J by 5 bases; unmatched bases: 13. The CDR3, as DNA: TGTGCCAGCAGTGTCGACAGGGGTGGTTTAGGGTATGGCTACACCTTC. Translating gives CASSVDRGGLGYGYTF.

This CDR3 reads CASSLSGASDEQFF. CDR3 DNA sequence: TGTGCCAGCAGCTTAAGCGGGGCTAGCGATGAGCAGTTCTTC. This rearrangement joins TRBV7-2 to TRBJ2-1, with 7 bases matching TRBD2. The CDR3 is 14 residues long. With V trimmed by 2 bases and J by 8 bases, 6 bases remained unmatched. CDR1 and CDR2 (germline): SGHTA, FQGNSA.

The J gene is TRBJ2-6, the V gene TRBV19; 11 bases map to TRBD1. Losses at the gene ends were 7 bases for V and 3 bases for J; bases not matched to a gene: 11. This CDR3 contains 18 residues. Germline CDR1 and CDR2: LNHDA and SQIVND (reference sequence). CDR3 residues: CASKDPGQGAGGANVLTF. CDR3 bases: TGTGCCAGTAAAGATCCTGGACAGGGGGCGGGTGGGGCCAACGTCCTGACTTTC.

The chain links TRBV20-1 to TRBJ2-3; no firm D call. The V gene's germline CDR1 is DFQATT and CDR2 SNEGSKA (reference sequence). The CDR3 extends over 15 amino acids. V was shortened by 3 bases and J by 0 bases, with 13 bases between the two germline ends. The DNA for the CDR3 is TGCAGTGCTAGTCCTGGCGTAGCTAGCACAGATACGCAGTATTTT. Amino acid sequence: CSASPGVASTDTQYF.

CDR3 coding DNA: TGTGCCAGCCGCCCCGGGGCTAACAATGAGCAGTTCTTC. It encodes CASRPGANNEQFF. The chain has TRBV2 and TRBJ2-1; possibly TRBD1 or TRBD2 for D (5 bases each). Germline loops: CDR1 SNHLY, CDR2 FYNNEI. CDR3 length: 13 amino acids. V was trimmed by 8 bases and J by 5 bases, leaving 13 bases between them. Combining the CDR3 with reference TRBV2 and TRBJ2-1 gives the whole variable domain EPEVTQTPSHQVTQMGQEVILRCVPISNHLYFYWYRQILGQKVEFLVSFYNNEISEKSEIFDDQFSVERPDGSNFTLKIRSTKLEDSAMYFCASRPGANNEQFFGPGTRLTVL.

This clone has just a few counts. This specimen includes other DNA sequences encoding the same CDR3. This chain uses TRBV7-2 with TRBJ1-1; D is ambiguous. Germline V gives CDR1 SGHTA, CDR2 FQGNSA. The CDR3 runs 14 residues. V lost 4 bases and J lost 2, with 11 bases in between. The CDR3 DNA reads as TGTGCCAGCAGCTCCTGGACGGGCAACACTGAAGCTTTCTTT. It yields the protein CASSSWTGNTEAFF.

In its sample, this clone ranks as medium-sized (0.01 to 0.1%). The J gene is TRBJ2-1, the V gene TRBV5-1, with D perhaps assigned TRBD1 or TRBD2 (6 bases each). The CDR3 runs 17 residues. V lost 4 bases and J lost 3, with 20 bases in between. Germline CDR1 and CDR2: SGHRS and YFSETQ. The CDR3 loop is CASSPGWGAMNYNEQFF. The DNA for the CDR3 is TGCGCCAGCAGCCCGGGGTGGGGGGCAATGAACTACAATGAGCAGTTCTTC.